This TCR beta chain was captured in a study of CD8 T cells in ankylosing spondylitis. Worth noting for this clonotype: Its antigen is currently unknown.

With 6 bases clipped from V and 5 bases from J, the junction kept 9 bases outside the gene matches. CDR1 is DFQATT and CDR2 is SNEGSKA in the germline V gene (reference sequence). The CDR3 is 14 residues long. Study outcomes and limitations: Within peripheral blood, clones linked to disease were CD8+ and relatively rare.

A single record per CDR3 protein comes from TCRdb applying MiXCR to the 5' RACE reads. The sample has 200,000 to 300,000 distinct CDR3 sequences; around 8% are singletons. Sequenced material: blood, either unsorted or a sorted T cell fraction (not recorded which). The chain uses TRBV20-1 and TRBJ1-5; 8 bases are a match to TRBD1. The TCR comes from a female donor with ankylosing spondylitis or in good health (not recorded which). CDR3 coding DNA: TGCAGTGCCCCCGGCACAGGGGGACATCAGCCCCAGCATTTT. Protein sequence: CSAPGTGGHQPQHF.